Listed here is a single T cell receptor (beta chain). Its antigen is as yet unknown. This specimen comes from a study of neoadjuvant anti-PD-1 for oral cavity cancer. Findings and caveats of the study: With three patients per group, TCR findings need larger cohorts. Higher pretreatment blood Treg/Th17 ratios correlated with higher pretreatment blood and lower post-treatment tumor TCRbeta clonality.

Cohort: HPV-negative, locally advanced oral cavity squamous cell carcinoma patients. No culture or expansion preceded analysis of these blood cells. Trimming removed 1 base at V and 2 bases at J, with 8 bases between. The CDR3 runs to 13 residues. Germline CDR1 and CDR2: SQVTM and ANQGSEA. Generated by immunoSEQ multiplex PCR, the TCRdb table keeps only in-frame clones and is missing some. Seen here are around 62,000 clones, roughly three quarters observed once, and the top ten hold around 2.6%. The clonotype comes from a person aged 35 to 85 with oral cavity squamous cell carcinoma. This chain connects TRBV29-1 to TRBJ1-1; D not resolved. Sequenced material: PBMCs, taken before nivolumab (anti-PD-1) treatment. The CDR3 loop reads CSVEGSRNTEAFF. The CDR3 DNA reads TGCAGCGTTGAAGGATCAAGAAACACTGAAGCTTTCTTT.